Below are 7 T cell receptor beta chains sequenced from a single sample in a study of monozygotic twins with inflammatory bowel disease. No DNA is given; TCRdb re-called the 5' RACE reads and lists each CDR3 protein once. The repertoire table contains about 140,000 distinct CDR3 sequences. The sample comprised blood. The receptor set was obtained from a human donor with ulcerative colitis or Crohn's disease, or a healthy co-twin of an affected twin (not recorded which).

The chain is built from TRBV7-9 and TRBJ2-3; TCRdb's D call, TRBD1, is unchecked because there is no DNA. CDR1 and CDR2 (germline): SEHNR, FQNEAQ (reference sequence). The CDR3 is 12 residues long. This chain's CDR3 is CASSGEGFTQYF.

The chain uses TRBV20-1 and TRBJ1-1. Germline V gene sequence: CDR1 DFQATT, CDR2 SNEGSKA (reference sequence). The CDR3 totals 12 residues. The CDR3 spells CSAKVGNTEAFF.

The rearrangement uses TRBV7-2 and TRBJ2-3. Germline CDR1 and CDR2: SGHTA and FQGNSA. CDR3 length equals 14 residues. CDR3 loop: CASSSTVHTDTQYF. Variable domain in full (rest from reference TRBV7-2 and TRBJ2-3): GAGVSQSPSNKVTEKGKDVELRCDPISGHTALYWYRQSLGQGLEFLIYFQGNSAPDKSGLPSDRFSAERTGGSVSTLTIQRTQQEDSAVYLCASSSTVHTDTQYFGPGTRLTVL.

CDR3 sequence reads: CASSLQGQVKNIQYF. The chain employs TRBV7-3 and TRBJ2-4; lacking DNA, the TRBD1 call made by TCRdb goes unchecked. This CDR3 comprises 15 residues. Germline CDR1 is SGHTA and CDR2 is FQGTGA.

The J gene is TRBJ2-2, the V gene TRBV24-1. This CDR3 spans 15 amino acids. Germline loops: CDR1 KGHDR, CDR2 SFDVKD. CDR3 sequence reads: CATSDPTRNTGELFF.

The CDR3 region is CASSSYQANPYGYTF. The rearrangement uses TRBV7-3 and TRBJ1-2. Germline CDR1 reads SGHTA; CDR2 reads FQGTGA. The CDR3 contains 15 residues.

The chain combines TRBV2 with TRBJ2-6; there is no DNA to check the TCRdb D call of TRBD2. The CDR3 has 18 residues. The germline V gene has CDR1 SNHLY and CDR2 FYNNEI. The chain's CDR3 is CVSTPTGPMVPGANVLTF.